This TCR beta chain was sequenced for a study of T cells after yellow fever vaccination (dated by TCRdb to 2018 to 2020). Context from the whole study: The SMART-Seq v4 Ultra Low Input RNA kit was used to prepare libraries from fractions with low cell numbers. To follow T-cell clones before and after primary and booster YFV17D yellow fever vaccination, bulk TCR alpha and beta repertoires were sequenced over time. The cohort comprised two healthy male donors, one aged 18 to 29 and one aged 30 to 39 years. Bulk PBMC replicates and cell subsets were isolated from blood drawn at multiple timepoints before and after both primary and secondary immunization. Overall results and qualifications from the work: Because abundant contaminating clonotypes from the bulk population could be contained in FACS-sorted repertoires, computational filtering was required. A small share of clonotypes was detected in both CD4 and CD8 compartments, with the overlap likely arising from convergent recombination. Most clones expanded after primary vaccination were re-detected after the booster (approximately 95% of CD4 and roughly 87% of CD8), suggesting broad memory maintenance. Only two donors were included in the study, so the extent to which the findings can be generalized is limited. The secondary T-cell response was weaker than the primary response but faster, peaking on day 5 instead of day 15.

V drops 4 bases and J drops 1 base, leaving 10 bases in between. As encoded in the germline V gene, CDR1 is LGHNA while CDR2 is YSLEER. CDR3 length: 14 amino acids, cysteine to phenylalanine. This entry keeps only the CDR3 DNA: 42 bases, framed from base 1. This clonotype has just a few counts. Its cognate antigen has yet to be identified. Qualities for individual bases were not recorded, and no much larger clone is one base off. The data were produced on an Illumina NovaSeq 6000. TCR cDNA was made using 5'RACE template switching, a step that added a universal primer site and unique molecular identifiers. cDNA synthesis was primed from both the TCR alpha and TCR beta constant segments. Library amplification used two PCR steps, and the second PCR step added sample barcodes and sequencing adapters. Sequencing of libraries was performed on Illumina HiSeq 2500 (2x100 bp) or NovaSeq (2x150 bp). The source study handled its data this way. Reads were demultiplexed and collapsed into UMI consensus sequences with MIGEC, and V(D)J alignment was performed with MiXCR. Vaccine-responding clonotypes were defined with edgeR using replicate PBMC samples, requiring FDR below 0.01 and a log2 fold change above 5 up to day 15. Each bulk clonotype was labeled CD4 or CD8 based on which sequenced repertoire, CD4 or CD8, contained the clonotype at higher abundance. Clones were called with MiXCR by TCRdb after fastp trimmed the public reads at Q25, and only in-frame beta chains were retained. Rows are unified per CDR3 protein, each entry keeping the most common DNA and genes. TCRdb's processing, not the authors' own work, is the source of the V and J calls. Counted in this sample were 100,000 to 150,000 distinct CDR3 sequences; roughly 10% of them appeared once. 30% to 50% of the sample goes to the ten largest clones.

Per the publication, the treatment or condition label means: live attenuated yellow fever vaccine strain. A standard Ficoll-Paque protocol was used to isolate PBMCs from peripheral blood. Dynabeads CD4 and CD8 positive selection kits were used to isolate CD4 and CD8 T-cell fractions. TriZol was used to extract RNA from bulk PBMCs, CD4 and CD8 fractions, and dextramer-positive and dextramer-negative fractions. The source is a man aged 18 to 35 who received the YFV17D yellow fever vaccine. This specimen consisted of CD8+ T cells sorted from PBMCs, obtained on the day of the yellow fever booster vaccination. The V gene is TRBV4-3 and the J gene is TRBJ1-1, with the D segment identity uncertain. Here is the DNA: TGCGCCAGCAGCCCAACGGGTGAGAACACTGAAGCTTTCTTT. The resulting protein is CASSPTGENTEAFF.